This entry lists 32 T cell receptor beta chains sequenced from one sample in a study of blood T cells in healthy people across ages. Next came a second PCR, run for roughly 6 to 11 cycles, which used a sample-barcoded 5' primer along with a J-beta primer mix. TCRdb itself ran the 5' RACE reads through MiXCR, one entry per CDR3 protein. The sample lists 2 million or so distinct CDR3 sequences, roughly 50% occurring once. The sequenced sample was blood. The source of these receptors is a woman aged 35 to 49 in good health.

The rearrangement joins TRBV7-8 to TRBJ2-6; 8 bases align to TRBD1. V shed 4 bases and J 0 bases; nucleotides not matched to a gene: 8. Germline CDR1 and CDR2: SGHVS and FQNEAQ. This CDR3 region has 18 residues. The CDR3 here is CASSSRTGGTSGANVLTF. CDR3 nucleotide sequence: TGTGCCAGCAGCTCTAGAACAGGGGGAACCTCTGGGGCCAACGTCCTGACTTTC.

The J gene is TRBJ1-2, the V gene TRBV28; no clear D gene. This CDR3 spans 10 amino acids. Germline lookup yields CDR1 MDHEN and CDR2 SYDVKM. V dropped 11 bases and J dropped 4 bases, with 8 bases sitting between them. CDR3 loop: CARFGYGYTF. The CDR3 DNA is TGTGCCCGCTTCGGCTATGGCTACACCTTC.

In its sample, this clonotype was seen a few times. The chain links TRBV4-2 to TRBJ1-2; the match to TRBD1 covers 7 bases. The length of the CDR3 is 16 residues. The V segment lost 4 bases and the J segment 3 bases; nucleotides outside the gene matches: 11. Germline assignment: CDR1 LGHNA and CDR2 YNFKEQ. DNA of the CDR3: TGTGCCAGCAGCCCCCGGACAGGTACGGGCGACTATGGCTACACCTTC. It is translated as CASSPRTGTGDYGYTF.

This chain uses TRBV20-1 with TRBJ2-3, with no clear D. The CDR3 is 13 residues long. V gave up 1 base and J gave up 4 bases, with 9 bases separating them. The germline V gene encodes CDR1 DFQATT and CDR2 SNEGSKA (reference sequence). The CDR3 spells CSARGFGADTQYF. CDR3 nucleotide sequence: TGCAGTGCTAGAGGTTTTGGCGCAGATACGCAGTATTTT.

The chain recombines TRBV20-1 with TRBJ1-5; TRBD1 agrees at 9 bases. Germline CDR1 reads DFQATT; CDR2 reads SNEGSKA (reference sequence). This CDR3 is 17 amino acids long. V dropped 2 bases and J dropped 0; count of bases not matched to a gene: 8. The CDR3 sequence: CSARRGGQGISNQPQHF. The CDR3 DNA reads as TGCAGTGCTAGACGAGGGGGACAGGGAATTAGCAATCAGCCCCAGCATTTT.

The J gene is TRBJ1-2, the V gene TRBV7-2; the D gene is possibly TRBD1 (5 bases). The ends were cut back, 5 bases at V and 4 bases at J, with 14 bases in the middle. CDR1 is SGHTA and CDR2 is FQGNSA in the germline V gene. The CDR3 covers 14 residues. The CDR3 region is CASSDEGRGYGYTF. CDR3 nucleotide sequence: TGTGCCAGCAGCGACGAGGGGCGAGGCTATGGCTACACCTTC.

The chain links TRBV29-1 to TRBJ2-7; D is perhaps TRBD1 or TRBD2 (6 bases each). CDR3 size: 15 residues. CDR1 SQVTM and CDR2 ANQGSEA come from the germline V gene. V gave up 6 bases and J gave up 4 bases, with 22 bases separating them. The CDR3 sequence: CSVIPVGGQGYEQYF. DNA of the CDR3: TGCAGCGTGATTCCCGTTGGGGGGCAGGGGTACGAGCAGTACTTC.

CDR3 in DNA: TGCAGTAACTACTTAGGTGGGTGGGAGAACACTGAAGCTTTCTTT. Translating it yields CSNYLGGWENTEAFF. The V call is TRBV20-1, the J call TRBJ1-1; D not resolved. Deletions cut 8 bases from V and 1 base from J, with 20 bases between. The CDR3 runs to 15 residues. Germline lookup yields CDR1 DFQATT and CDR2 SNEGSKA (reference sequence).

This clonotype was counted a few times. The rearrangement links TRBV7-6 to TRBJ2-5; weak D call: TRBD1 (6 bases). TRBJ2-7 matches the DNA end more closely, so the J call is doubtful. The CDR3 is made up of 15 amino acids. The germline gives CDR1 SGHVS, CDR2 FNYEAQ. The DNA of the CDR3 is TGTGCCAGCAGTCGTCGGGTAGGGGGTTTATACGAGCAGTACTTC. It codes for CASSRRVGGLYEQYF.

This clonotype was recorded a few times. This chain links TRBV29-1 with TRBJ2-7; 7 nucleotides agree with TRBD1. The length of the CDR3 is 14 residues. Germline CDR1 SQVTM, CDR2 ANQGSEA. V was clipped by 7 bases and J by 0 bases; unmatched bases: 9. CDR3 residues: CSAGPGDSSYEQYF. DNA of the CDR3: TGCAGCGCTGGTCCAGGGGACAGCTCCTACGAGCAGTACTTC.

The chain is built from TRBV7-9 and TRBJ2-3; 10 bases line up with TRBD2. The V segment lost 0 bases and the J segment 6 bases; nucleotides outside the gene matches: 18. Germline V gene data show CDR1 as SEHNR and CDR2 as FQNEAQ (reference sequence). The CDR3 extends over 20 amino acids. CDR3 coding DNA: TGTGCCAGCAGCTTAGCGTTTCGAGCGGGGGGGCGAGTGGGTGTGGATACGCAGTATTTT. This sequence encodes CASSLAFRAGGRVGVDTQYF.

V usage is TRBV12-3 or TRBV12-4 and J usage is TRBJ1-2; D uncertain. The V end lost 8 bases, the J end lost 4 bases, and 8 bases lay between the germline ends. The CDR3 is 11 amino acids. The chain's CDR3 is CASWATYGYTF. For the CDR3, the DNA is TGTGCCAGCTGGGCTACCTATGGCTACACCTTC.

The rearrangement uses TRBV4-1 and TRBJ1-2, with 9 bases that match TRBD1. CDR3 length: 13 amino acids. Germline V CDR1 and CDR2: MGHRA, YSYEKL. The V and J ends lost 3 bases and 6 bases, in that order; junction bases with no gene match: 2. CDR3: CASSHTGGNGYTF. Here the CDR3 DNA reads TGCGCCAGCAGCCATACAGGGGGCAATGGCTACACCTTC.

J is TRBJ1-2 and V is TRBV28; D is uncertain. Per germline, CDR1 MDHEN and CDR2 SYDVKM. Trimming cost V 2 bases and J 6 bases, with 16 bases left between them. There are 15 residues in the CDR3. In nucleotides, the CDR3 is TGTGCCAGCAGTTTACAAGGTTTTACGGGGAATGGCTACACCTTC. Translation gives CASSLQGFTGNGYTF.

This clonotype was observed a few times. This chain connects TRBV5-6 to TRBJ2-4, with TRBD1 identical over 11 bases. The DNA end is a closer match to TRBJ2-7, so the J assignment may be wrong. The CDR3 has 14 amino acids. Per the germline V gene, CDR1 is SGHDT and CDR2 is YYEEEE. CDR3 amino acids: CASSWGQGAYEQYF. Here the CDR3 DNA reads TGTGCCAGCAGCTGGGGACAGGGGGCCTACGAGCAGTACTTC.

This chain connects TRBV7-2 to TRBJ2-3; unclear D gene. There are 14 residues in the CDR3. Germline V gene data show CDR1 as SGHTA and CDR2 as FQGNSA. V was pared by 3 bases and J by 6 bases, with 13 bases between. CDR3 region: CASSFSPKADTQYF. CDR3 nucleotides: TGTGCCAGCAGCTTTAGCCCCAAGGCGGATACGCAGTATTTT.

This chain connects TRBV6-5 to TRBJ2-1; tentative D call: TRBD2 (7 bases). V lost 6 bases, J lost 7 bases, and 19 bases lay in between. Germline V gene data show CDR1 as MNHEY and CDR2 as SVGAGI. CDR3 size: 15 residues. CDR3 DNA sequence: TGTGCCAGCAGCCGCGGGGGCCTTATATGGAATGAGCAGTTCTTC. This sequence encodes CASSRGGLIWNEQFF.

V and J are TRBV7-9 and TRBJ2-5; D is perhaps TRBD1 or TRBD2 (5 bases each). The CDR3 has 19 residues. Trimming stripped 5 bases from V and 3 bases from J, with 28 bases between. From germline, CDR1 is SEHNR and CDR2 FQNEAQ (reference sequence). The CDR3 DNA reads as TGTGCCAGCAGCCACCTTGGCTCCTTGGGGGTCGATAACAAAGAGACCCAGTACTTC. It is translated as CASSHLGSLGVDNKETQYF.

The chain recombines TRBV7-2 with TRBJ1-6; perhaps TRBD1 as D (6 bases). Deletions cut 4 bases from V and 0 bases from J, with 16 bases between. The CDR3 consists of 18 residues. Per germline, CDR1 SGHTA and CDR2 FQGNSA. As DNA, the CDR3 is TGTGCCAGCAGCTCCGGGACACTTAAGAGCTCCTATAATTCACCCCTCCACTTT. This gives the protein CASSSGTLKSSYNSPLHF.

V usage is TRBV27 and J usage is TRBJ1-5, with TRBD1 matching 8 bases. CDR1 and CDR2 from the germline V gene are MNHEY and SMNVEV (reference sequence). This CDR3 region has 14 residues. V dropped 8 bases and J dropped 6; count of bases not matched to a gene: 9. CDR3 in DNA: TGTGCCAGCCCCGCGGACAGGGAGGGTCAGCCCCAGCATTTT. Its protein is CASPADREGQPQHF.

This clonotype was recorded once. At one end, the junction sequence differs from germline, possibly due to a read error. The rearrangement joins TRBV2 to TRBJ1-5; no definite D call. Per germline, CDR1 SNHLY and CDR2 FYNNEI. This CDR3 comprises 13 residues. The CDR3 protein is CASSLDTNRPQHF. The CDR3 DNA reads as TGTGCCAGCAGCCTGGATACCAATCGGCCCCAGCATTTT. Supplemented by reference TRBV2 and TRBJ1-5, the full variable domain reads EPEVTQTPSHQVTQMGQEVILRCVPISNHLYFYWYRQILGQKVEFLVSFYNNEISEKSEIFDDQFSVERPDGSNFTLKIRSTKLEDSAMYFCASSLDTNRPQHFGDGTRLSIL.

This sequence joins TRBV4-2 and TRBJ1-5; a possible D gene is TRBD1 (5 bases). Germline V gene lookup returns CDR1 LGHNA and CDR2 YNFKEQ. This CDR3 contains 15 residues. Deletions cut 5 bases from V and 3 bases from J, with 14 bases between. CDR3 sequence reads: CASSSLDRPNQPQHF. The CDR3 DNA reads TGTGCCAGCAGCTCACTAGACAGACCCAATCAGCCCCAGCATTTT.

This clonotype was seen repeatedly, ten times or more. V gene TRBV5-1 combines with J gene TRBJ2-6; D not resolved. The CDR3 spans 13 residues. Germline V gene lookup returns CDR1 SGHRS and CDR2 YFSETQ. Trimming pared 4 bases from V and 2 bases from J, leaving 4 bases between. As DNA, the CDR3 is TGCGCCAGCAGCCGGGCTGGGGCCAACGTCCTGACTTTC. Encoded protein: CASSRAGANVLTF.

This clonotype was seen a few times. This chain connects TRBV6-5 to TRBJ2-1; 8 bases are shared with TRBD1. Germline V CDR1 and CDR2: MNHEY, SVGAGI. Trimming removed 2 bases from V and 5 bases from J; junction bases left unmatched: 8. This CDR3 is built from 16 residues. For the CDR3, the DNA is TGTGCCAGCAGTTACACCGGGACAGGTGTGAACAATGAGCAGTTCTTC. Residues: CASSYTGTGVNNEQFF.

CDR3 protein: CSAMTGQGSYGYTF. The CDR3 region has the DNA TGCAGTGCTATGACGGGACAGGGTTCCTATGGCTACACCTTC. The chain has TRBV20-1 and TRBJ1-2; 9 bases are a match to TRBD1. From germline, CDR1 is DFQATT and CDR2 SNEGSKA (reference sequence). The CDR3 has 14 amino acids. Germline trimming cut 4 bases from V and 4 bases from J; bases unmatched to any gene: 7.

This chain connects TRBV7-2 to TRBJ2-7; TRBD2 agrees at 7 bases. The J call may be faulty, since TRBJ2-4 better matches the DNA end. The CDR3 consists of 16 residues. Looked up from germline, CDR1 is SGHTA and CDR2 is FQGNSA. The CDR3 bases are TGTGCCAGCAGCTTAGTTGCGGGGGTAACGGAAAACATTCAGTACTTC. It encodes CASSLVAGVTENIQYF.

This clonotype came up a few times. This chain joins TRBV6-6 and TRBJ2-1; 8 bases are shared with TRBD2. Germline CDR1 is MNHNY and CDR2 is SVGAGI (reference sequence). Trimming at V came to 10 bases and at J to 4 bases, leaving 9 bases not matched to a gene. The CDR3 has 14 amino acids. Written as DNA, the CDR3 is TGTGCCACCAACCCCCAGCGGGGGTACAATGAGCAGTTCTTC. It is translated as CATNPQRGYNEQFF.

The gene calls are TRBV9 and TRBJ1-1, with a weak D call TRBD1 (6 bases). Trimming shortened V by 4 bases and J by 0 bases, and 19 bases separated the two germline ends. Germline V gene sequence: CDR1 SGDLS, CDR2 YYNGEE. The CDR3 runs 17 residues. In DNA form, the CDR3 reads TGTGCCAGCAGCAGGGGGACTGTCCCCGTCATGAACACTGAAGCTTTCTTT. It codes for CASSRGTVPVMNTEAFF.

This chain uses TRBV24-1 with TRBJ2-5; D may be TRBD1 or TRBD2 (6 bases each). Trimming removed 3 bases from V and 4 bases from J, with 23 bases in between. Germline-derived CDR1 and CDR2 are KGHDR and SFDVKD. The CDR3 consists of 18 residues. The CDR3 reads CATSDPLPRGAMGETQYF. CDR3 coding DNA: TGTGCCACCAGTGATCCCCTCCCTAGGGGGGCGATGGGAGAGACCCAGTACTTC.

This clonotype was detected a few times. The chain couples TRBV7-9 to TRBJ2-3; D may be TRBD1 or TRBD2 (5 bases each). The V gene lost 8 bases and the J gene lost 2 bases, with 14 bases spanning the gap. Per the germline V gene, CDR1 is SEHNR and CDR2 is FQNEAQ (reference sequence). This CDR3 spans 14 amino acids. In DNA form, the CDR3 reads TGTGCCAGCGGGGACGGGACCTACACAGATACGCAGTATTTT. Its translation: CASGDGTYTDTQYF.

This clonotype has only one observation. The V and J genes are TRBV7-9 and TRBJ1-2; 8 nucleotides align to TRBD1. The CDR3 is made up of 15 amino acids. V trimming: 5 bases; J trimming: 3 bases; junction bases outside the gene matches: 8. In germline, CDR1 is SEHNR, CDR2 FQNEAQ (reference sequence). CDR3 DNA: TGTGCCAGCAGCCCCGGACAGGGTTGTCACTATGGCTACACCTTC. It is translated as CASSPGQGCHYGYTF.

The CDR3 DNA reads TGCAGTGCCGGGAACAGGGATCTAGCAGATACGCAGTATTTT. Translating gives CSAGNRDLADTQYF. The gene calls are TRBV20-1 and TRBJ2-3; D possibly corresponds to TRBD1 (6 bases). Germline V CDR1 and CDR2: DFQATT, SNEGSKA (reference sequence). Trimming pared 6 bases from V and 4 bases from J, leaving 17 bases between. The CDR3 has 14 amino acids.